The present T cell receptor beta chain was sequenced within a study of CD8 T cells in ankylosing spondylitis. This clonotype was observed at least ten times. No antigen is known for it. This CDR3 spans 15 amino acids. V lost 0 bases, J lost 4 bases, and 16 bases lay in between. From germline, CDR1 is SQVTM and CDR2 ANQGSEA. Preparation of TCR beta libraries was done by quantitative 5'-RACE with molecular barcodes. TCRdb used MiXCR to reprocess the 5' RACE reads, holding one entry per CDR3 protein. The repertoire holds 100,000 to 150,000 distinct CDR3 sequences, roughly 6.6% seen once, with 10% to 15% in the top ten. Broader study findings: Typical of ankylosing spondylitis blood, it appeared, was a TCR beta motif of roughly eight highly homologous variants. Matched ankylosing spondylitis synovial fluid reportedly contained a significantly enriched population of disease-linked clones.

V and J are TRBV29-1 and TRBJ2-7, with D possibly being TRBD1 (5 bases). Sequences were obtained from blood, either unsorted or a sorted T cell fraction (not recorded which). This receptor was obtained from a male donor with ankylosing spondylitis or in good health (not recorded which). The CDR3 DNA reads TGCAGCGTTGAAGATCGCCTCAAGAAGGGGTACGAGCAGTACTTC. Its protein product is CSVEDRLKKGYEQYF.